The 6 T cell receptor beta chains below come from one sample, sequenced in a study of blood T cell repertoires in COVID-19. The table came from immunoSEQ multiplex PCR; TCRdb's copy has only in-frame clones and leaves some out. Of 90,000 to 95,000 clones in the sample, more than 70% were seen once. Sequenced material: peripheral blood. The receptor source for this set is an elderly woman with active COVID-19.

In this sample, this clone turned up a few times. The chain is built from TRBV29-1 and TRBJ2-1; weak D call: TRBD2 (5 bases). V was trimmed by 1 base and J by 7 bases, leaving 5 bases between them. Germline CDR1 SQVTM, CDR2 ANQGSEA. The CDR3 is made up of 11 amino acids. DNA of the CDR3: TGCAGCGTTGAAGGCGGGAATGAGCAGTTCTTC. This encodes CSVEGGNEQFF.

This sequence joins TRBV18 and TRBJ2-1; 8 bases align to TRBD2. Germline CDR1 KGHSH, CDR2 LQKENI. V gave up 0 bases and J gave up 7 bases; unmatched junction bases: 5. The CDR3 runs to 15 residues. CDR3 bases: TGTGCCAGCTCACCACCAAGCGGGAGAAATAATGAGCAGTTCTTC. It is translated as CASSPPSGRNNEQFF.

The V gene is TRBV28, the J gene TRBJ2-7; D remains ambiguous. Trimming took 6 bases from V and 0 from J, leaving 12 bases between them. The CDR3 consists of 14 residues. Germline CDR1 and CDR2: MDHEN and SYDVKM. The CDR3 DNA is TGTGCCAGCAGGCTAGTGCGGAGCTCCTACGAGCAGTACTTC. Translating gives CASRLVRSSYEQYF.

The J gene is TRBJ1-6, the V gene TRBV4-1; D is possibly TRBD1 (5 bases). This CDR3 contains 15 residues. Deletions cut 3 bases from V and 7 bases from J, with 13 bases between. CDR1 is MGHRA and CDR2 is YSYEKL in the germline V gene. CDR3 amino acids: CASSQGLGGNSPLHF. The CDR3 DNA follows: TGCGCCAGCAGCCAGGGACTCGGGGGGAATTCACCCCTCCACTTT.

This chain uses TRBV11-2 with TRBJ2-1; the match to TRBD1 covers 8 bases. Germline loops: CDR1 SGHAT, CDR2 FQNNGV. The CDR3 has 14 residues. Trimming removed 2 bases from V and 4 bases from J; junction bases left unmatched: 1. The CDR3 loop reads CASSLQGAYNEQFF. The CDR3 DNA is TGTGCCAGCAGCTTACAGGGGGCTTACAATGAGCAGTTCTTC.

J is TRBJ2-2 and V is TRBV18; D not resolved. This CDR3 is built from 14 residues. Germline V lookup: CDR1 KGHSH, CDR2 LQKENI. V was pared by 1 base and J by 2 bases, with 5 bases between. The CDR3 DNA sequence: TGTGCCAGCTCACCACAGAGAAACACCGGGGAGCTGTTTTTT. Protein: CASSPQRNTGELFF.